This passage covers 20 T cell receptor beta chains from one sample sequenced in a study of monozygotic twins with inflammatory bowel disease. TCRdb reprocessed the 5' RACE reads and stores each CDR3 protein as one record, lacking DNA. Its table lists 200,000 to 250,000 distinct CDR3 sequences. The sequenced sample was blood. These receptors were taken from a human donor with ulcerative colitis or Crohn's disease, or a healthy co-twin of an affected twin (not recorded which).

V gene TRBV5-1 combines with J gene TRBJ1-5; the D gene TCRdb calls, TRBD1, cannot be checked with no DNA. Per germline, CDR1 SGHRS and CDR2 YFSETQ. This CDR3 has 15 residues. The CDR3 loop reads CASRQDTGGNQPQHF.

This chain connects TRBV27 to TRBJ2-7; there is no DNA to check the TCRdb D call of TRBD1. Germline loops: CDR1 MNHEY, CDR2 SMNVEV (reference sequence). This CDR3 comprises 15 residues. CDR3 loop: CASSLYGTGDYEQYF.

The chain carries TRBV29-1 and TRBJ2-5; TCRdb's assignment of TRBD2 cannot be checked, as there is no DNA. The CDR3 has 14 amino acids. Germline V gene lookup returns CDR1 SQVTM and CDR2 ANQGSEA. The CDR3 spells CSVQPGLAEETQYF.

The gene calls are TRBV5-6 and TRBJ1-6. The CDR3 totals 13 residues. Germline V gene lookup returns CDR1 SGHDT and CDR2 YYEEEE. The CDR3 reads CASSSKLDSPLHF. Full variable domain (outside the CDR3, taken from reference TRBV5-6 and TRBJ1-6): DAGVTQSPTHLIKTRGQQVTLRCSPKSGHDTVSWYQQALGQGPQFIFQYYEEEERQRGNFPDRFSGHQFPNYSSELNVNALLLGDSALYLCASSSKLDSPLHFGNGTRLTVT.

The CDR3 region is CASSEPGGPLYGYTF. The rearrangement joins TRBV3-1 to TRBJ1-2; TCRdb's assignment of TRBD1 cannot be checked, as there is no DNA. The V gene's germline CDR1 is LGHDT and CDR2 YNNKEL (reference sequence). The length of the CDR3 is 15 residues.

J is TRBJ1-1 and V is TRBV20-1; TCRdb's assignment of TRBD1 cannot be checked, as there is no DNA. The CDR3 has 13 residues. Germline lookup yields CDR1 DFQATT and CDR2 SNEGSKA (reference sequence). The CDR3 protein is CSARYDRGPEAFF.

The chain is built from TRBV3-1 and TRBJ2-6; with no DNA, the TCRdb D assignment of TRBD1 cannot be verified. The CDR3 is 20 residues long. In germline, CDR1 is LGHDT, CDR2 YNNKEL (reference sequence). The CDR3 sequence: CASSLTQGVVSLAGANVLTF.

V gene TRBV3-1 combines with J gene TRBJ2-1; TCRdb picks TRBD2, but there is no DNA to check that call. Germline lookup yields CDR1 LGHDT and CDR2 YNNKEL (reference sequence). The CDR3 is 12 amino acids. CDR3 protein: CASSGTSPEQFF.

The chain carries TRBV6-1 and TRBJ2-7; without DNA, the TCRdb call of TRBD1 cannot be checked. CDR3 length equals 14 residues. Germline CDR1 MNHNS, CDR2 SASEGT. The CDR3: CASSEGTGLNEQYF.

This rearrangement joins TRBV2 to TRBJ2-1; the D gene TCRdb calls, TRBD1, cannot be checked with no DNA. From germline, CDR1 is SNHLY and CDR2 FYNNEI. The CDR3 is made up of 13 amino acids. The CDR3 loop reads CASKGPTGNEQFF.

This chain uses TRBV5-1 with TRBJ2-5; TCRdb outputs TRBD1, but without DNA this stays unchecked. The CDR3 extends over 14 amino acids. The germline CDR1 and CDR2 sequences are SGHRS and YFSETQ. The CDR3 sequence is CASGLDPGGETQYF.

This chain uses TRBV12-3 or TRBV12-4 with TRBJ1-2. The CDR3 runs to 13 residues. CDR3 region: CASTSGPPGGYTF.

The J gene is TRBJ2-1, the V gene TRBV7-3. Germline CDR1 and CDR2: SGHTA and FQGTGA. The CDR3 covers 14 residues. CDR3: CASSPDLLYNEQFF.

The chain has TRBV29-1 and TRBJ2-1; lacking DNA, the TRBD1 call made by TCRdb goes unchecked. Germline CDR1 reads SQVTM; CDR2 reads ANQGSEA. The CDR3 covers 14 residues. The CDR3 reads CSARTGGSYNEQFF.

V and J are TRBV6-1 and TRBJ1-1; the D call of TRBD1 rests on TCRdb alone, since no DNA is present to check it. Germline CDR1 is MNHNS and CDR2 is SASEGT. The CDR3 covers 15 residues. The CDR3 loop reads CASSPGQGRDTEAFF.

The chain combines TRBV29-1 with TRBJ2-7; lacking DNA, the TRBD1 call made by TCRdb goes unchecked. The CDR3 sequence is 12 residues long. Germline V gene sequence: CDR1 SQVTM, CDR2 ANQGSEA. The CDR3: CSVGDNSYEQYF.

The chain is built from TRBV12-3 or TRBV12-4 and TRBJ1-3. The CDR3 has 14 amino acids. The CDR3 sequence is CASSQWDSGNTIYF.

The V call is TRBV5-1, the J call TRBJ2-7; TCRdb indicates TRBD1, and absent DNA this call remains unverified. This CDR3 spans 15 amino acids. Germline CDR1 SGHRS, CDR2 YFSETQ. The CDR3 is CASSLMATGTYEQYF.

The chain is built from TRBV12-3 or TRBV12-4 and TRBJ2-7; no DNA is available, so the TRBD2 call from TCRdb remains unchecked. There are 14 residues in the CDR3. The CDR3 sequence is CASSSGLHPYEQYF.

The V and J genes are TRBV20-1 and TRBJ2-2. Germline V gene data show CDR1 as DFQATT and CDR2 as SNEGSKA (reference sequence). This CDR3 contains 12 residues. This CDR3 is CSARSYTGELFF.